This T cell receptor beta chain originates from a study of CD8 T cells in ankylosing spondylitis (dated by TCRdb to 2017 to 2019). Broadly, across the study: The study set out to find disease-linked TCR variants by profiling T cell receptor beta repertoires in ankylosing spondylitis patients and healthy donors. Peripheral blood samples were taken, and synovial fluid was additionally collected from ankylosing spondylitis patients. The whole study cohort included over a hundred healthy donors and 25 ankylosing spondylitis patients. Study-wide conclusions, independent of this receptor: A TCR beta motif made up of several highly homologous amino acid variants appeared to be characteristic of blood from ankylosing spondylitis patients. Some motif variants had previously been reported in the synovial fluid and blood of reactive arthritis patients, which suggests shared mechanisms of disease initiation. In peripheral blood, the disease-linked clones were found at relatively low frequencies and had a CD8+ phenotype. The disease-linked clones were reported as significantly enriched in matched synovial fluid samples from ankylosing spondylitis patients.

This clonotype appeared once. This receptor's antigen is unknown. Per-base quality was not reported, and no clone a single base away is much larger than it. A single read is weak support. Sequencing took place on an Illumina HiSeq 2500. TCR beta libraries were prepared by quantitative 5'-RACE with molecular barcodes. Per the original workflow: A new computational method, built on a probabilistic model of VDJ rearrangement, was used to identify disease-linked TCR variants. TCRdb itself trimmed the public reads at Q25 with fastp, ran MiXCR and retained productive beta chains. Under each unique CDR3 protein, matching rows form one entry showing the most common genes and DNA. The V and J calls were determined by TCRdb, not by the authors. Counted in this sample were about 280,000 distinct CDR3 sequences; 20% of them appeared once. Less than 9.5% of the sample lies in the top ten. The sample comprised blood, either unsorted or a sorted T cell fraction (not recorded which). This TCR derives from a male donor with ankylosing spondylitis or in good health (not recorded which).

The CDR3 reads as follows: CASSVGSLQETQYF. The nucleotides read TGTGCCAGCAGTGTGGGATCGCTCCAAGAGACCCAGTACTTC. This chain joins TRBV2 to TRBJ2-5; the D gene cannot be resolved reliably. The CDR3 spans 14 residues, from the cysteine through the phenylalanine. Only the CDR3 portion is preserved as DNA: 42 bases, with reading frame beginning at the first base. CDR1 and CDR2 were assigned from the germline V gene as SNHLY and FYNNEI. V is reduced by 4 bases and J by 1 base, leaving a spacing of 10 bases between them.